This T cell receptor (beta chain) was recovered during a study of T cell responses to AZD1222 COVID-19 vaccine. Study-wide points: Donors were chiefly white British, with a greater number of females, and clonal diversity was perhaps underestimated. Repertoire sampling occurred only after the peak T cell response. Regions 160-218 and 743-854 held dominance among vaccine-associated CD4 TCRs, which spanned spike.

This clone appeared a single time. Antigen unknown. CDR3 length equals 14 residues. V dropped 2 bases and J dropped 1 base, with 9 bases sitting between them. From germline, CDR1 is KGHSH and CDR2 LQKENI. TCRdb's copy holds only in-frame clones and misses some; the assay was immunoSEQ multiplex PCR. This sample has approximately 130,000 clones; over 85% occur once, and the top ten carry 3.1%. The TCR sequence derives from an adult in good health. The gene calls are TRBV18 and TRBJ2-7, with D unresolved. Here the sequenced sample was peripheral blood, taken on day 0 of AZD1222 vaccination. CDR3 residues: CASSPLLTSYEQYF. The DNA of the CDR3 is TGTGCCAGCTCACCATTGCTTACGTCCTACGAGCAGTACTTC.